The clone carrying this T cell receptor beta chain was detected a few times. This entry comes from a study of blood T cell repertoires in COVID-19. Study details: The United States, Italy and Spain were the sources of the acute and convalescent COVID-19 samples. T cells, B-cell-depleted T cells, or PBMCs supplied cDNA or gDNA.

Followed over time, Seattle patients had been enrolled while infection was active. The V and J ends lost 5 bases and 0 bases respectively, with 11 bases between them. Germline V gene sequence: CDR1 MNHEY, CDR2 SMNVEV (reference sequence). The CDR3 consists of 15 residues. Original methodology: Using reference gene primer amplification, nucleated cell counts were estimated. Clones were read by immunoSEQ multiplex PCR, and TCRdb kept only the in-frame ones, dropping some. V, J and clone size derive from that table, while D and trimming were established from the DNA sequence. The sample lists 300,000 to 400,000 clones, about 89% occurring once.

The chain employs TRBV27 and TRBJ2-1; unclear D gene. The sample taken for sequencing was peripheral blood. The sequence was collected from a woman in her fifties or sixties with COVID-19, enrolled during active disease. CDR3 sequence: CASSVRSGSYNEQFF. In DNA form, the CDR3 reads TGTGCCAGCAGTGTCCGGTCGGGCTCCTACAATGAGCAGTTCTTC.